One sample yielded the 32 T cell receptor beta chains listed below, sequenced in a study of blood T cell repertoires in COVID-19. TCRdb's table, derived via immunoSEQ multiplex PCR, lists solely in-frame clones and lacks some. The table records 250,000 to 300,000 clones, approximately 90% of them present only once. Sequences were obtained from PBMCs or T cells enriched from blood (not recorded which). The source is a man younger than 35 who had recovered from COVID-19.

This clone was counted between two and nine times. The sample contains more than one DNA sequence encoding this CDR3. V usage is TRBV30 and J usage is TRBJ2-7; D is possibly TRBD2 (5 bases). The germline V and J ends were trimmed by 2 bases and 2 bases, with 10 bases remaining between them. The V gene's germline CDR1 is GTSNPN and CDR2 SVGIG (reference sequence). This CDR3 has 13 amino acids. The CDR3 DNA follows: TGTGCCTGGAGTCGGGATAGGACCTACGAGCAGTACTTC. Its protein product is CAWSRDRTYEQYF.

The V call is TRBV28, the J call TRBJ1-6; 9 bases are shared with TRBD1. There are 12 residues in the CDR3. Germline V gene data show CDR1 as MDHEN and CDR2 as SYDVKM. The V and J ends lost 8 bases and 12 bases, in that order; junction bases with no gene match: 5. The CDR3 protein is CASGQGIRPLHF. CDR3 sequence (DNA): TGTGCCAGCGGACAGGGGATCAGACCCCTCCACTTT.

J is TRBJ1-1 and V is TRBV11-3, with D tentatively TRBD1 (5 bases). The CDR3 sequence is 16 residues long. V was trimmed by 2 bases and J by 1 base, leaving 14 bases between them. The germline CDR1 and CDR2 sequences are SGHNT and YENEEA. The CDR3 DNA is TGTGCCAGCAGCTTAACGGAAGGGGCACCGAACACTGAAGCTTTCTTT. This sequence encodes CASSLTEGAPNTEAFF.

The rearrangement links TRBV5-1 to TRBJ1-4; TRBD1 is a possible D gene (5 bases). Trimming took off 0 bases at V and 3 bases at J, with 9 bases between the two ends. The CDR3 covers 15 residues. CDR1 and CDR2 from the germline V gene are SGHRS and YFSETQ. CDR3: CASSLAGQPNEKLFF. In nucleotides, the CDR3 is TGCGCCAGCAGCTTGGCAGGGCAGCCTAATGAAAAACTGTTTTTT.

The chain links TRBV28 to TRBJ2-7; 10 nucleotides agree with TRBD1. CDR3 length: 16 residues. CDR1 and CDR2 (germline): MDHEN, SYDVKM. The ends lost 6 bases at V and 2 bases at J; junction bases unmatched: 10. CDR3 bases: TGTGCCAGCAGGACAGGACAGGGGGTGCTAACCTACGAGCAGTACTTC. Its translation: CASRTGQGVLTYEQYF.

The genes are TRBV4-1 and TRBJ1-1; 7 positions agree with TRBD1. The CDR3 is 13 amino acids. CDR1 is MGHRA and CDR2 is YSYEKL in the germline V gene. The V gene end was trimmed by 4 bases and the J gene end by 3 bases; junction bases not matched to a gene: 2. CDR3 residues: CASSLDRDTEAFF. The CDR3 coding sequence is TGCGCCAGCAGCCTTGACAGGGACACTGAAGCTTTCTTT.

The chain links TRBV28 to TRBJ2-7, with a possible D match to TRBD1 (6 bases). V was pared by 7 bases and J by 2 bases, with 9 bases between. CDR1 MDHEN and CDR2 SYDVKM come from the germline V gene. The CDR3 spans 12 residues. The CDR3 DNA is TGTGCCAGCACCCGGGACACCTACGAGCAGTACTTC. Translating it yields CASTRDTYEQYF.

This chain joins TRBV15 and TRBJ1-3; 8 bases agree with TRBD1. V shed 2 bases, J shed 4 bases, and the junction held 7 bases outside the gene matches. This CDR3 spans 16 amino acids. Germline CDR1 is LNHNV and CDR2 is YYDKDF (reference sequence). CDR3 nucleotides: TGTGCCACCAGCAGATGGAATACAGGGGGAGGAAACACCATATATTTT. This sequence encodes CATSRWNTGGGNTIYF. The complete variable domain, with remaining parts taken from reference TRBV15 and TRBJ1-3, reads DAMVIQNPRYQVTQFGKPVTLSCSQTLNHNVMYWYQQKSSQAPKLLFHYYDKDFNNEADTPDNFQSRRPNTSFCFLDIRSPGLGDTAMYLCATSRWNTGGGNTIYFGEGSWLTVV.

The chain employs TRBV5-1 and TRBJ1-4, with D perhaps TRBD1 (6 bases). The CDR3 runs 14 residues. The V gene's germline CDR1 is SGHRS and CDR2 YFSETQ. V was pared by 3 bases and J by 4 bases, with 10 bases between. In DNA form, the CDR3 reads TGCGCCAGCAGCTCCGGACAGAGTAATGAAAAACTGTTTTTT. Protein: CASSSGQSNEKLFF.

With respect to this clone: A single base separates this from a much larger clone, so it may be a read error. The chain combines TRBV7-2 with TRBJ1-6, with 9 bases identical to TRBD1. The CDR3 extends over 14 amino acids. The germline V gene encodes CDR1 SGHTA and CDR2 FQGNSA. Unmatched junction bases numbered 0, after V lost 4 bases and J lost 5 bases. Here the CDR3 DNA reads TGTGCCAGCAGCTACAGGGGGCATAATTCACCCCTCCACTTT. Translating it yields CASSYRGHNSPLHF.

The chain carries TRBV29-1 and TRBJ2-5, with TRBD2 matching 12 bases. CDR1 SQVTM and CDR2 ANQGSEA come from the germline V gene. This CDR3 is built from 17 residues. V lost 0 bases, J lost 5 bases, and 10 bases stayed unmatched. CDR3 coding DNA: TGCAGCGTTGAAGATCAGGCTAGCGGGGGGGCGTGGGAGACCCAGTACTTC. This codes for CSVEDQASGGAWETQYF.

The chain has TRBV7-6 and TRBJ2-3; no reliable D call. The germline V and J ends were trimmed by 1 base and 3 bases, with 8 bases remaining between them. The germline gives CDR1 SGHVS, CDR2 FNYEAQ. The CDR3 extends over 14 amino acids. CDR3 in amino acids: CASSLGPRTDTQYF. The CDR3 region has the DNA TGTGCCAGCAGCTTAGGTCCCAGAACAGATACGCAGTATTTT.

The chain recombines TRBV4-1 with TRBJ2-1, with D tentatively TRBD2 (6 bases). Trimming stripped 0 bases from V and 14 bases from J, with 23 bases between. CDR1 is MGHRA and CDR2 is YSYEKL in the germline V gene. The CDR3 spans 16 residues. The CDR3 nucleotides read TGCGCCAGCAGCCAAGATTCTAGCGCAACCCCTTTCCTCGAGTTCTTC. Amino acids: CASSQDSSATPFLEFF.

This chain uses TRBV28 with TRBJ2-5; 12 nucleotides align to TRBD2. V shed 5 bases and J 6 bases; nucleotides not matched to a gene: 1. The CDR3 consists of 13 residues. Germline V gene sequence: CDR1 MDHEN, CDR2 SYDVKM. The CDR3, as DNA: TGTGCCAGCAGTCTAGCGGGAGGGAAGACCCAGTACTTC. Protein sequence: CASSLAGGKTQYF.

Turning to this clone: The sample carries other DNA sequences with the same CDR3. The chain joins TRBV30 to TRBJ2-2; the D gene is possibly TRBD2 (6 bases). Trimming cost V 5 bases and J 1 base, with 11 bases left between them. The CDR3 sequence is 14 residues long. Germline values: CDR1 GTSNPN, CDR2 SVGIG (reference sequence). The CDR3 coding sequence is TGTGCCTGGCGGGGCGGGATGAACACCGGGGAGCTGTTTTTT. Residues: CAWRGGMNTGELFF.

The chain carries TRBV28 and TRBJ1-3; D is unclear. CDR1 is MDHEN and CDR2 is SYDVKM in the germline V gene. CDR3 size: 17 residues. The ends were cut back, 5 bases at V and 0 bases at J, with 17 bases in the middle. The CDR3 is CASSVGGIKSSGNTIYF. In DNA form, the CDR3 reads TGTGCCAGCAGTGTAGGAGGAATCAAGAGCTCTGGAAACACCATATATTTT. The full variable domain, in which reference TRBV28 and TRBJ1-3 provide the parts outside the CDR3, is DVKVTQSSRYLVKRTGEKVFLECVQDMDHENMFWYRQDPGLGLRLIYFSYDVKMKEKGDIPEGYSVSREKKERFSLILESASTNQTSMYLCASSVGGIKSSGNTIYFGEGSWLTVV.

The rearrangement links TRBV7-9 to TRBJ2-2; D is undetermined. V shed 1 base and J shed 6 bases, with 9 bases lying between them. CDR1 and CDR2 from the germline V gene are SEHNR and FQNEAQ (reference sequence). The length of the CDR3 is 14 residues. CDR3 bases: TGTGCCAGCAGCTTAGGAACTTCCCCCGGGGAGCTGTTTTTT. Protein product: CASSLGTSPGELFF.

The V call is TRBV11-2, the J call TRBJ2-7; 8 nucleotides line up with TRBD2. V lost 4 bases and J lost 3; bases outside the gene matches: 11. Germline-derived CDR1 and CDR2 are SGHAT and FQNNGV. This CDR3 contains 16 residues. The CDR3 reads CASSSESGRPDYEQYF. The CDR3 DNA sequence: TGTGCCAGCAGCTCGGAGAGCGGGAGACCCGACTACGAGCAGTACTTC.

This chain links TRBV9 with TRBJ2-2; TRBD2 agrees at 12 bases. Germline CDR1 reads SGDLS; CDR2 reads YYNGEE. Germline trimming cut 0 bases from V and 5 bases from J; bases unmatched to any gene: 2. The CDR3 is made up of 16 amino acids. CDR3 coding DNA: TGTGCCAGCAGCGTAGGACTAGCGGGGGTAACCGGGGAGCTGTTTTTT. Protein sequence: CASSVGLAGVTGELFF.

V is TRBV7-3 and J is TRBJ2-1; tentative D call: TRBD1 (5 bases). The V end was cut by 4 bases, the J end by 4 bases, with 14 bases between. This CDR3 has 15 amino acids. CDR1 and CDR2 from the germline V gene are SGHTA and FQGTGA. The CDR3 is CASSSQGGRYNEQFF. CDR3 DNA: TGTGCCAGCAGCTCCCAGGGTGGGCGGTACAATGAGCAGTTCTTC.

The CDR3: CASSSDHRDREGGYTF. Here the CDR3 DNA reads TGCGCCAGCAGCTCAGACCATCGGGACAGGGAAGGCGGCTACACCTTC. This chain joins TRBV5-1 and TRBJ1-2; TRBD1 aligns across 9 bases. This CDR3 has 16 residues. With 3 bases clipped from V and 8 bases from J, the junction kept 14 bases outside the gene matches. The germline V gene encodes CDR1 SGHRS and CDR2 YFSETQ.

The chain combines TRBV4-2 with TRBJ2-3, with 7 bases lining up with TRBD1. Per the germline V gene, CDR1 is LGHNA and CDR2 is YNFKEQ. This CDR3 has 13 amino acids. V was pared by 4 bases and J by 6 bases, with 4 bases of the junction left unmatched. The DNA of the CDR3 is TGTGCCAGCAGCCCAGGCAGGGGGGATACGCAGTATTTT. Encoded protein: CASSPGRGDTQYF.

V gene TRBV18 combines with J gene TRBJ2-3; D remains unclear. The CDR3 contains 15 residues. Germline V gene sequence: CDR1 KGHSH, CDR2 LQKENI. V shed 1 base and J shed 4 bases, with 12 bases lying between them. CDR3 region: CASSPLFGPADTQYF. The DNA for the CDR3 is TGTGCCAGCTCACCACTGTTTGGGCCGGCAGATACGCAGTATTTT. Full variable domain (remainder filled in from reference TRBV18 and TRBJ2-3): NAGVMQNPRHLVRRRGQEARLRCSPMKGHSHVYWYRQLPEEGLKFMVYLQKENIIDESGMPKERFSAEFPKEGPSILRIQQVVRGDSAAYFCASSPLFGPADTQYFGPGTRLTVL.

CDR3 region: CASSQEVPRVAGANVLTF. The CDR3 coding sequence is TGCGCCAGCAGCCAAGAGGTCCCCCGGGTCGCCGGGGCCAACGTCCTGACTTTC. V gene TRBV4-1 combines with J gene TRBJ2-6; D remains ambiguous. Trimming stripped 0 bases from V and 4 bases from J, with 16 bases between. The CDR3 sequence is 18 residues long. Per the germline V gene, CDR1 is MGHRA and CDR2 is YSYEKL.

The chain combines TRBV6-1 with TRBJ2-4; a possible D gene is TRBD2 (5 bases). V was clipped by 1 base and J by 6 bases, with 13 bases between them. Germline V gives CDR1 MNHNS, CDR2 SASEGT. CDR3 length: 15 residues. CDR3 residues: CASSEGLPGGNIQYF. DNA of the CDR3: TGTGCCAGCAGTGAAGGGCTACCAGGAGGAAACATTCAGTACTTC.

The chain uses TRBV19 and TRBJ2-5, with D maybe TRBD1 (6 bases). Germline V gene sequence: CDR1 LNHDA, CDR2 SQIVND (reference sequence). Between the trimmed V and J ends, which lost 3 bases and 4 bases, there was a span of 15 bases. The CDR3 loop spans 15 amino acids. The chain's CDR3 is CASSIAGVYSETQYF. The CDR3 nucleotides are TGTGCCAGTAGTATTGCAGGGGTCTACTCAGAGACCCAGTACTTC.

CDR3 region: CAITKSSGDYNEQFF. CDR3 sequence (DNA): TGTGCCATTACGAAATCTAGCGGAGACTACAATGAGCAGTTCTTC. V is TRBV10-3 and J is TRBJ2-1; 7 bases fit TRBD2. Per germline, CDR1 ENHRY and CDR2 SYGVKD. The V segment lost 9 bases and the J segment 3 bases; nucleotides outside the gene matches: 11. The CDR3 is 15 residues long.

V is TRBV18 and J is TRBJ1-1; the D gene is possibly TRBD1 (5 bases). In germline, CDR1 is KGHSH, CDR2 LQKENI. V lost 6 bases and J lost 4, with 12 bases in between. The CDR3 totals 13 residues. The CDR3 DNA follows: TGTGCCAGCTCGCCCATTGACAGCACTGAAGCTTTCTTT. It codes for CASSPIDSTEAFF.

This sequence joins TRBV3-1 (or the pseudogene TRBV3-2) and TRBJ1-6, with a possible D match to TRBD1 (5 bases). Trimming stripped 4 bases from V and 7 bases from J, with 11 bases between. The CDR3 is made up of 14 amino acids. Germline CDR1 LGHDT, CDR2 YNNKEL (reference sequence). CDR3 bases: TGTGCCAGCAGCCTTACCCGGGGGAATTCACCCCTCCACTTT. Amino acids: CASSLTRGNSPLHF.

This rearrangement joins TRBV11-2 to TRBJ2-1; 12 positions agree with TRBD2. With V trimmed by 4 bases and J by 10 bases, 17 bases remained unmatched. Germline V gene lookup returns CDR1 SGHAT and CDR2 FQNNGV. The CDR3 is made up of 18 amino acids. CDR3 sequence (DNA): TGTGCCAGCAGCTCCTTCCCGGGGCTAGCGGGGGGGGAGGGAGAGCAGTTCTTC. Amino acids: CASSSFPGLAGGEGEQFF.

This chain connects TRBV7-9 to TRBJ2-2; 9 positions agree with TRBD2. Germline loops: CDR1 SEHNR, CDR2 FQNEAQ (reference sequence). The CDR3 totals 14 residues. The J segment lost 5 bases and the V segment lost 8 bases, leaving 6 bases of the junction unmatched. The CDR3 DNA reads as TGTGCCAGCTTATCGCGGGAGGGGACCGGGGAGCTGTTTTTT. Amino acid sequence: CASLSREGTGELFF. The full variable domain, rest sourced from reference TRBV7-9 and TRBJ2-2, is DTGVSQNPRHKITKRGQNVTFRCDPISEHNRLYWYRQTLGQGPEFLTYFQNEAQLEKSRLLSDRFSAERPKGSFSTLEIQRTEQGDSAMYLCASLSREGTGELFFGEGSRLTVL.

The rearrangement uses TRBV30 and TRBJ1-1; possibly TRBD1 for D (6 bases). V lost 7 bases and J 3 bases, leaving 12 bases between the germline ends. The CDR3 sequence is 12 residues long. Germline V gene sequence: CDR1 GTSNPN, CDR2 SVGIG (reference sequence). The CDR3: CASFGGYTEAFF. DNA of the CDR3: TGTGCCTCCTTTGGGGGCTACACTGAAGCTTTCTTT.